Reported below is one TCR beta chain. The data stem from a study of blood T cell repertoires in COVID-19. Turning to the study itself: Some COVID-19 samples were acute and others convalescent; all came from the United States, Italy and Spain. Nucleic acid was either cDNA or gDNA, and it came from T cells, B-cell-depleted T cells, or PBMCs.

Germline CDR1 reads SEHNR; CDR2 reads FQNEAQ (reference sequence). This CDR3 has 15 amino acids. Trimming pared 2 bases from V and 5 bases from J, leaving 12 bases between. Per the study methods: Amplified reference gene primers provided the basis for estimating nucleated cell counts. Sequencing used immunoSEQ multiplex PCR; TCRdb keeps in-frame clones, though not all of them. V and J calls and clone size are those listed in that table; D and trimming were worked out from the DNA. The sample lists 60,000 or so clones, roughly 85% occurring once. The rearrangement joins TRBV7-9 to TRBJ2-2; the D gene is possibly TRBD1 (6 bases). Specimen: peripheral blood. The clonotype comes from a human donor in a cohort sampled during active COVID-19. CDR3 nucleotide sequence: TGTGCCAGCAGCTTAAGGGCAGGGGTGACCGGGGAGCTGTTTTTT. The encoded protein is CASSLRAGVTGELFF.